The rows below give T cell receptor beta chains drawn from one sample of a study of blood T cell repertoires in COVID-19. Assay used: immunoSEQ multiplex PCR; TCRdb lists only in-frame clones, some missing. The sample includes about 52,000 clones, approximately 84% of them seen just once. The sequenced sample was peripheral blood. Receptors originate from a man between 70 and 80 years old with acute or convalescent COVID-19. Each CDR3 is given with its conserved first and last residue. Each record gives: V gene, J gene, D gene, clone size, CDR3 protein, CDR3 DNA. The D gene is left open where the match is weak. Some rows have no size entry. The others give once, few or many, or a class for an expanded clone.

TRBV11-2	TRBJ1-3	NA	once	CAGSLGISGNTIYF	TGTGCCGGGAGTCTGGGTATCTCTGGAAACACCATATATTTT
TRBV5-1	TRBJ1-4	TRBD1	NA	CASSLERGQGGEKLFF	TGCGCCAGCAGCTTGGAGCGGGGACAGGGGGGTGAAAAACTGTTTTTT
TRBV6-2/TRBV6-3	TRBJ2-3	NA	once	CASSPRVVSTDTQYF	TGTGCCAGCAGTCCCAGGGTGGTTAGCACAGATACGCAGTATTTT
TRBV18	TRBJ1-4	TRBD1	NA	CASSPRMRGPTNEKLFF	TGTGCCAGCTCACCACGAATGAGGGGGCCAACTAATGAAAAACTGTTTTTT
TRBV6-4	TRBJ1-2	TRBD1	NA	CASSPDRGLGGYTF	TGTGCCAGCAGTCCAGACAGGGGGCTAGGTGGCTACACCTTC
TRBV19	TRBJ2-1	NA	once	CASRRRQGDNEQFF	TGTGCCAGTAGAAGGCGGCAGGGTGACAATGAGCAGTTCTTC
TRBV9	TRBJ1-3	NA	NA	CASSAKPSGSGNTIYF	TGTGCCAGCAGCGCAAAGCCTTCAGGTTCAGGAAACACCATATATTTT
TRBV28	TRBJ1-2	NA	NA	CASSFELFYGYTF	TGTGCCAGCAGTTTTGAGTTGTTCTATGGCTACACCTTC
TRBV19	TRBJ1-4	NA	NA	CASSRRGYSNEKLFF	TGTGCCAGCAGTCGTAGGGGTTATTCGAATGAAAAACTGTTTTTT
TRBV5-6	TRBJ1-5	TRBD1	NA	CASSWTGQGGNQPQHF	TGTGCCAGCAGCTGGACAGGGCAAGGCGGCAATCAGCCCCAGCATTTT
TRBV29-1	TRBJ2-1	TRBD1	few	CSVEAGQPYNEQFF	TGCAGCGTTGAAGCGGGACAGCCTTACAATGAGCAGTTCTTC
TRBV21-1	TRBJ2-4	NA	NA	CASSKANSLRNIQYF	TGTGCCAGCAGCAAAGCCAATAGCCTGAGGAACATTCAGTACTTC
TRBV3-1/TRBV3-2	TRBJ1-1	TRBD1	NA	CASSPPSGTGFDTEAFF	TGTGCCAGCAGCCCACCTTCCGGGACAGGATTTGACACTGAAGCTTTCTTT
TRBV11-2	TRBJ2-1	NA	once	CASSLIQEQFF	TGTGCCAGCAGCTTAATCCAGGAGCAGTTCTTC
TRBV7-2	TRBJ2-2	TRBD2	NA	CASSSGLAGGPAAGELFF	TGTGCCAGCAGCTCAGGACTAGCGGGGGGGCCTGCCGCCGGGGAGCTGTTTTTT
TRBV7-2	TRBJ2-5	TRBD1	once	CASSLGGQGRETQYF	TGTGCCAGCAGCCTGGGGGGACAGGGTAGGGAGACCCAGTACTTC
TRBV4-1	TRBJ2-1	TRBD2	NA	CASSQVPPTSGAADEQFF	TGCGCCAGCAGCCAGGTCCCGCCCACTAGCGGGGCCGCCGATGAGCAGTTCTTC
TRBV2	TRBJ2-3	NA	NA	CATLTGAYTQYF	TGTGCCACCTTGACAGGCGCCTATACGCAGTATTTT
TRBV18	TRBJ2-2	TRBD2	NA	CASSPPRGEPNTGELFF	TGTGCCAGCTCACCACCTCGGGGGGAACCGAACACCGGGGAGCTGTTTTTT
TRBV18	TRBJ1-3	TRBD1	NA	CASSLLDRGNTIYF	TGTGCCAGCTCACTCCTGGACAGGGGAAACACCATATATTTT
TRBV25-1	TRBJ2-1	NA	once	CASGRDILYNEQFF	TGTGCCAGCGGCCGGGACATCTTATACAATGAGCAGTTCTTC
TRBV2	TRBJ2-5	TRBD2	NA	CASLKASGSRETQYF	TGTGCCAGCTTGAAGGCTAGCGGGAGTCGAGAGACCCAGTACTTC
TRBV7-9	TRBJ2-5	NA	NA	CASSFRDTSETQYF	TGTGCCAGCAGCTTCAGGGACACCTCAGAGACCCAGTACTTC
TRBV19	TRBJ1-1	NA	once	CASSIIFGGIMNTEAFF	TGTGCCAGTAGTATAATTTTCGGGGGGATTATGAACACTGAAGCTTTCTTT
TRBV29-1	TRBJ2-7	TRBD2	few	CSATGTSGRADEQYF	TGCAGCGCCACCGGGACTAGCGGGAGGGCCGACGAGCAGTACTTC
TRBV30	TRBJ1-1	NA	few	CAWSVQVNTEAFF	TGTGCCTGGAGTGTACAGGTGAACACTGAAGCTTTCTTT
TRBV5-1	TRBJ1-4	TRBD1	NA	CASSLVPTGTANEKLFF	TGCGCCAGCAGCTTGGTACCCACCGGGACAGCTAATGAAAAACTGTTTTTT